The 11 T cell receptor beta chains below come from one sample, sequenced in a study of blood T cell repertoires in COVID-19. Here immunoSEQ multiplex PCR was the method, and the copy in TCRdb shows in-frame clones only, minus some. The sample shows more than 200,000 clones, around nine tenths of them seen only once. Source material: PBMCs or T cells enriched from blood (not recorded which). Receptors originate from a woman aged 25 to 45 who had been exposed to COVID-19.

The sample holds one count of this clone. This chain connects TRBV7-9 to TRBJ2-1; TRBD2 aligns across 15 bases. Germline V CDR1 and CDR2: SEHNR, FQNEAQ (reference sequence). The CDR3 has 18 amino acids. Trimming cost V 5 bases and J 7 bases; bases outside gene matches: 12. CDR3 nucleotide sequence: TGTGCCAGCAGCCGGACTAGCGGGAGGGTCGGGGGGCCAAATGAGCAGTTCTTC. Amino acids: CASSRTSGRVGGPNEQFF.

In nucleotides, the CDR3 is TGTGCCAGCAGCTTGGGAGGAAGGGGGCGAGACGGGGAGCTGTTTTTT. Amino acids: CASSLGGRGRDGELFF. The chain has TRBV5-5 and TRBJ2-2; 7 bases map to TRBD1. This CDR3 is built from 16 residues. Germline V gene sequence: CDR1 SGHKS, CDR2 YYEKEE (reference sequence). Germline trimming cut 0 bases from V and 7 bases from J; bases unmatched to any gene: 9.

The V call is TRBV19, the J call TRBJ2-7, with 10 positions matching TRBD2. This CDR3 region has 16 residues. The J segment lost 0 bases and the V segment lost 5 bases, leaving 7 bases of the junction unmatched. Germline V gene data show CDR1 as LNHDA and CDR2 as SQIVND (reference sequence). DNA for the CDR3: TGTGCCAGTAGTTCCGGACTAGCGGACCTCTCCTACGAGCAGTACTTC. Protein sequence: CASSSGLADLSYEQYF.

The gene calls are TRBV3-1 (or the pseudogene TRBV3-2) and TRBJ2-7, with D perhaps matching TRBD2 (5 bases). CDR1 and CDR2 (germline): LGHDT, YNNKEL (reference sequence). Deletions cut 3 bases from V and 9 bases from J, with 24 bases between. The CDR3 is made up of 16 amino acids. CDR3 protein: CASSHLQLGRSTGQYF. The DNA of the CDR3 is TGTGCCAGCAGCCACCTCCAACTAGGTCGCTCTACGGGGCAGTACTTC.

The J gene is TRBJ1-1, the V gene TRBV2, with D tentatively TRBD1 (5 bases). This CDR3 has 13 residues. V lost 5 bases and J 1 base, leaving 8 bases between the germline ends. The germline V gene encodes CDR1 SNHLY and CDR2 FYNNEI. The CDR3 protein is CASSITGNTEAFF. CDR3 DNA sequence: TGTGCCAGCAGTATAACAGGGAACACTGAAGCTTTCTTT. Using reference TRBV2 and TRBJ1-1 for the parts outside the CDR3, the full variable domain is EPEVTQTPSHQVTQMGQEVILRCVPISNHLYFYWYRQILGQKVEFLVSFYNNEISEKSEIFDDQFSVERPDGSNFTLKIRSTKLEDSAMYFCASSITGNTEAFFGQGTRLTVV.

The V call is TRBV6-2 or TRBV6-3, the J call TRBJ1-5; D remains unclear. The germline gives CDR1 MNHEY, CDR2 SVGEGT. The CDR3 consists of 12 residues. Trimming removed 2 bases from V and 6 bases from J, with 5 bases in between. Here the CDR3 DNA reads TGTGCCAGCAGTTACCCCAGTCAGCCCCAGCATTTT. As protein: CASSYPSQPQHF.

The CDR3 sequence is CSVGVGPGVTEAFF. Here the CDR3 DNA reads TGCAGCGTCGGGGTTGGCCCTGGGGTCACTGAAGCTTTCTTT. V and J are TRBV29-1 and TRBJ1-1; D ambiguous. Germline lookup yields CDR1 SQVTM and CDR2 ANQGSEA. V shed 6 bases and J shed 4 bases, with 18 bases lying between them. The CDR3 sequence is 14 residues long.

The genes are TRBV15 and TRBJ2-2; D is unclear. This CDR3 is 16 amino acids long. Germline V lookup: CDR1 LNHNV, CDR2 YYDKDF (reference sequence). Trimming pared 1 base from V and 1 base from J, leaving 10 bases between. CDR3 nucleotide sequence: TGTGCCACCAGCAGAGCCGAGCGAATGAACACCGGGGAGCTGTTTTTT. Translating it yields CATSRAERMNTGELFF.

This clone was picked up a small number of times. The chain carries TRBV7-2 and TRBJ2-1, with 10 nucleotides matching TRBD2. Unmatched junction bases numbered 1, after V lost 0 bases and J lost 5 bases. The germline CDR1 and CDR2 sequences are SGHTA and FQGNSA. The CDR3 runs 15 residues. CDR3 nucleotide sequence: TGTGCCAGCAGCTTAGCTGGACTAGCGGACAATGAGCAGTTCTTC. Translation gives CASSLAGLADNEQFF.

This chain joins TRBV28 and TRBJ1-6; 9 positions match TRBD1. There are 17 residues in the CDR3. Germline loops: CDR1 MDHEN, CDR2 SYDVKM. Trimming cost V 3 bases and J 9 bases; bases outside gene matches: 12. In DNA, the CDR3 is TGTGCCAGCAGTTTCCCGGTTCCGGGACAGGGTAGTTCACCCCTCCACTTT. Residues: CASSFPVPGQGSSPLHF.

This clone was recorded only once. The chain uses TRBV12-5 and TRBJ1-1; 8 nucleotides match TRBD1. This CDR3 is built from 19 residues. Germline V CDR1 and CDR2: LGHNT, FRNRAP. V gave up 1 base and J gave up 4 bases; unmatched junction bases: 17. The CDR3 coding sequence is TGTGCTAGTGGTTTGGCCTTATCCGGGACAGGTAGTGGGATCACTGAAGCTTTCTTT. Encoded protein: CASGLALSGTGSGITEAFF.